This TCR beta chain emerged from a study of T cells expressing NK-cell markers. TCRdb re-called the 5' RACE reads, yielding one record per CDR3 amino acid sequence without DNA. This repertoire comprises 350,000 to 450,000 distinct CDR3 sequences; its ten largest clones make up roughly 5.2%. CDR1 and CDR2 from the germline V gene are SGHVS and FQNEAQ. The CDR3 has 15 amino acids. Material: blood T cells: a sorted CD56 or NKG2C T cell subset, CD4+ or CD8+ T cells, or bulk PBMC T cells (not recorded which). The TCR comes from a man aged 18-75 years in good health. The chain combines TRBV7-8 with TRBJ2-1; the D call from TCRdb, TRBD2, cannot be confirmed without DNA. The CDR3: CASSFPGLVGNEQFF.